A selection of T cell receptor beta chains follows, all from one sample in a study of Ad26.COV2.S vaccination and SARS-CoV-2 variants. TCRdb's table, derived via immunoSEQ multiplex PCR, lists solely in-frame clones and lacks some. Of about 260,000 clones listed, approximately 90% are singletons. The sequencing used peripheral blood, collected in a trial of Ad26.COV2.S vaccine versus placebo. The receptor source for this set is a person between 18 and 59 years old who received the Ad26.COV2.S COVID-19 vaccine or a placebo. Both conserved end residues are part of each CDR3. Fields, in order: V gene, CDR3 length, clone size, J gene, D gene, CDR3 protein, CDR3 DNA. D genes are given only for firm matches. Rows may omit the clone size; those that give it use once, few, many or a size class.

V gene: TRBV5-1; CDR3 length: 16; clone size: -; J gene: TRBJ1-2; D gene: -; CDR3 protein: CASSFSGGRANYGYTF; CDR3 DNA: TGCGCCAGCAGCTTTTCGGGGGGCAGAGCTAACTATGGCTACACCTTC
V gene: TRBV4-2; CDR3 length: 14; clone size: -; J gene: TRBJ2-2; D gene: -; CDR3 protein: CASSPTAPTGELFF; CDR3 DNA: TGTGCCAGCAGCCCAACCGCCCCGACCGGGGAGCTGTTTTTT
V gene: TRBV11-1; CDR3 length: 15; clone size: -; J gene: TRBJ1-2; D gene: -; CDR3 protein: CASSFWGDGLYGYTF; CDR3 DNA: TGTGCCAGCAGCTTTTGGGGGGACGGACTTTATGGCTACACCTTC
V gene: TRBV30; CDR3 length: 13; clone size: -; J gene: TRBJ2-7; D gene: -; CDR3 protein: CAWSVTGSGEQYF; CDR3 DNA: TGTGCCTGGAGTGTAACGGGTTCCGGCGAGCAGTACTTC
V gene: TRBV19; CDR3 length: 14; clone size: -; J gene: TRBJ1-2; D gene: TRBD1; CDR3 protein: CASKGTGNNYGYTF; CDR3 DNA: TGTGCCAGTAAAGGGACAGGCAATAACTATGGCTACACCTTC
V gene: TRBV4-1; CDR3 length: 16; clone size: -; J gene: TRBJ1-1; D gene: -; CDR3 protein: CASSQPTFGGTGEAFF; CDR3 DNA: TGCGCCAGCAGCCAACCTACCTTTGGGGGGACGGGTGAAGCTTTCTTT
V gene: TRBV6-5; CDR3 length: 15; clone size: -; J gene: TRBJ2-1; D gene: -; CDR3 protein: CASSPRRDSYNEQFF; CDR3 DNA: TGTGCCAGCAGCCCGCGGCGGGACTCCTACAATGAGCAGTTCTTC
V gene: TRBV15; CDR3 length: 16; clone size: few; J gene: TRBJ1-5; D gene: -; CDR3 protein: CATSRGIEGQNQPQHF; CDR3 DNA: TGTGCCACCAGCAGAGGCATTGAGGGGCAAAATCAGCCCCAGCATTTT
V gene: TRBV12-3/TRBV12-4; CDR3 length: 13; clone size: -; J gene: TRBJ1-4; D gene: -; CDR3 protein: CASSPRVSEKLFF; CDR3 DNA: TGTGCCAGCAGTCCCAGGGTTTCGGAAAAACTGTTTTTT
V gene: TRBV19; CDR3 length: 12; clone size: -; J gene: TRBJ1-5; D gene: -; CDR3 protein: CASNRGNQPQHF; CDR3 DNA: TGTGCCAGTAATCGGGGCAATCAGCCCCAGCATTTT
V gene: TRBV7-2; CDR3 length: 16; clone size: -; J gene: TRBJ2-1; D gene: -; CDR3 protein: CASSLLGALSYNEQFF; CDR3 DNA: TGTGCCAGCAGCTTATTGGGGGCCCTGTCCTACAATGAGCAGTTCTTC
V gene: TRBV7-9; CDR3 length: 15; clone size: -; J gene: TRBJ2-2; D gene: TRBD2; CDR3 protein: CASSLRSGGSGELFF; CDR3 DNA: TGTGCCAGCAGCTTAAGGAGCGGGGGTTCTGGGGAGCTGTTTTTT